This paragraph covers one T cell receptor (beta chain) sequence. This sample was included in a study of blood T cell repertoires in COVID-19. The CDR3 consists of 13 residues. The V end was cut by 5 bases, the J end by 4 bases, with 9 bases between. Sequenced by immunoSEQ multiplex PCR; TCRdb stores in-frame clones only, minus some. Of 150,000 or so clones listed, about three quarters are singletons. Sequences were obtained from peripheral blood. This TCR came from a woman in her forties or fifties with active or convalescent COVID-19. The V gene is TRBV12-3 or TRBV12-4, the J gene TRBJ1-5, with D possibly being TRBD1 (5 bases). This CDR3 reads CASSIQVNQPQHF. CDR3 in DNA: TGTGCCAGCAGTATACAGGTAAATCAGCCCCAGCATTTT.